This T cell receptor (beta chain) is drawn from a study of blood T cell repertoires in COVID-19. As for the study in general: Material from acute and convalescent COVID-19 was sourced from the United States, Italy and Spain. From T cells, B-cell-depleted T cells, or PBMCs came the material, which was cDNA or gDNA.

Per the original data handling: For nucleated cells, counts were estimated from reference gene primer amplification. Profiling relied on immunoSEQ multiplex PCR, and the TCRdb table lists in-frame clones only, not all of them. The V and J calls and clone size are taken from that table; D and trimming were inferred from the DNA. The sample consists of 300,000 to 350,000 clones, 90% to 95% of them appearing once. Germline V gene lookup returns CDR1 MNHEY and CDR2 SMNVEV (reference sequence). This CDR3 spans 17 amino acids. Trimming left V 6 bases short and J 6 bases short, with 24 bases between. V usage is TRBV27 and J usage is TRBJ2-1; possible D gene TRBD2, 5 bases. The clonotype originates from a woman younger than 30 who had recovered from COVID-19. Sequenced sample: peripheral blood. The CDR3 nucleotides read TGTGCCAGCAGCCTAGGCGGGCGTGGGGTCCGGGGCAATGAGCAGTTCTTC. It codes for CASSLGGRGVRGNEQFF.